This TCR beta chain stems from a study of CD4 T cells in relation to SARS-CoV-2 and coronaviruses. Measured with immunoSEQ multiplex PCR; TCRdb has only the in-frame clones, and not every one. The sample includes tens of thousands of clones, roughly 90% of them seen just once. This CDR3 has 14 residues. Germline loops: CDR1 SEHNR, CDR2 FQNEAQ (reference sequence). V lost 1 base and J lost 3, with 10 bases in between. The receptor was derived from an adult with COVID-19. The chain carries TRBV7-9 and TRBJ2-7; maybe TRBD2 (5 bases). The sequenced sample was memory CD4+ T cells from PBMCs. The CDR3 DNA reads as TGTGCCAGCAGCTTAGGAAACGGAGGCTACGAGCAGTACTTC. It translates to CASSLGNGGYEQYF.